This entry is about one TCR beta chain. Its antigen is still unknown. Base qualities are not recorded, but no much larger clone differs from it by a single base. This record comes from a study of cytomegalovirus exposure and HLA in healthy donors (dated by TCRdb to about 2017). The study in broad terms: In an earlier analysis of some 550 of the donors, 250 to 350 Gb of sequence data and roughly 100 million unique TCR beta sequences from some 170 million T cells were reported. Besides the first cohort of 550 to 750 subjects, a separate validation cohort made up of 90 to 150 different subjects was used. The number of typed donors differed by locus: 629-630 for A, B, C, DRB1 and DQB1; approximately 540 for DQA1; roughly 600 for DPA1; and roughly 470 for DPB1. Of the roughly 390 genotyped donors, approximately 80% were placed in the genetic ancestry cluster associated with self-reported Caucasian donors. To predict cytomegalovirus infection status, the study brought together high-throughput TCR immunosequencing, statistical association of individual TCRs with disease status, and machine learning. Because of strong linkage in the cohort, four to six DR-DQ haplotypes were treated as single units for association and clustering. Donor age, sex, ethnicity and CMV serostatus were collected together with the repertoire data. To decide whether each TCR beta V gene segment behaved as functional or pseudogenic, an earlier analysis of fewer than 750 of the donors relied on high-throughput TCR beta sequencing. Rather than drawing on any new phenotypic data, the later analysis identified candidate immune exposures from TCR beta sequences and the way those sequences occurred across donors. In a later analysis, previously published TCR beta repertoires from some 640 donors were re-analyzed and high-resolution HLA genotyping was added so that TCR occurrence patterns could be studied. A later genetic analysis used genome-wide SNP genotypes for 398 of the 666 donors, treating that subset as a discovery cohort. The study was designed to test whether signatures of past pathogen exposure could be identified by cataloging public T cell receptors. Using immunosequencing, the study profiled T cell repertoires from approximately 700 subjects and related those repertoires to cytomegalovirus serostatus. Every discovery cohort repertoire had been produced on one sequencing platform. Approximately 330 gigabases of sequencing data and approximately 91 million unique TCR sequences made up an early release that covered approximately 650 HLA-typed donors. Across some 400 genotyped donors of the cohort, an average of about 200,000 unique TCR beta nucleotide sequences per donor were sequenced, and about a sixth of those sequences were non-productive. Both class I and class II loci were covered by HLA typing, at four-digit resolution. Broader findings and caveats from the paper: At a false discovery rate of 0.05, a later analysis linked fewer than 20,000 TCR beta sequences to specific HLA alleles. About 17 rarely observed V segments, including chromosome 9 orphons, were excluded from the earlier analysis of several hundred of the donors because counts were too low. A further reported finding was that TCR beta sequences accurately predicted the HLA-A and HLA-B alleles for most subjects in the first cohort. An association between a missense DCLRE1C variant and V-gene and J-gene trimming of TCR beta chains was found in a later genetic analysis and replicated in an independent cohort. Linkage disequilibrium might explain the correlated functional status among segregating V segments, but an unknown experimental factor could not be ruled out. In a later analysis, the rate of TCR association differed among HLA loci, with DRB1 alleles having the most associated TCRs and HLA-C alleles having the fewest. Compared with the approximately 720-donor mean, donors in an Asian-associated ancestry cluster had fewer N-insertions in productive TCRs, according to a later genetic analysis. CMV serostatus was the only immune exposure information available for the cohort. Most TCR sequences were seen in very few donors, while some public TCRs were found in many individuals. According to a later analysis, parvovirus B19, influenza, CMV and Epstein-Barr virus appeared linked to several top co-occurrence clusters. A cluster of highly shared sequence variants was judged likely to represent a technical artifact of the sequencing pipeline. Because HLA typing was missing for some donors at each locus, association tests included only the typed subset. The cohort was sequenced for TCR beta chains only, and without alpha or paired-chain data the features that could be detected were limited. A total of some 180 TCR beta chains were listed by the study as associated with cytomegalovirus. Three of the identified cytomegalovirus-associated TCR beta chains were confirmed in vitro to be specific for cytomegalovirus antigens. A later analysis found that HLA-associated TCR beta chains were more clonally expanded and had lower generation probabilities than equally common non-associated chains. A later analysis found that most CMV-associated TCR beta chains appeared HLA-restricted, with HLA associations seemingly driven largely by CMV exposure. The classifier was reported to diagnose cytomegalovirus status with high specificity and sensitivity in both the original cohort and the validation cohort. It was suggested by the authors that the approach could potentially be generalized to other disease states and immunological phenotypes. When HLA alleles, especially DR and DQ, strongly co-occurred, TCR associations were difficult to assign to individual alleles. Broadly in line with IMGT annotations, most TCR beta V segments showed up in productive rearrangements about 90% or about 30% of the time in an earlier analysis of several hundred of the donors. The presence/absence analyses assumed that sequencing depth was roughly uniform across donors, and that assumption may not be true.

The cohort comprised approximately 700 healthy bone marrow donors. Cohort members were all nominally healthy when sampled, although unrecorded immune exposures were likely present. The donor was CMV seronegative and belonged to the group of 380 or so seronegative cohort members. A peripheral blood sample was collected from each donor, and TCR beta sequencing was performed on peripheral blood mononuclear cells. The Qiagen DNeasy Blood Extraction Kit was used to extract genomic DNA from the blood cell samples. The library was generated by the immunoSEQ multiplex PCR assay. For the multiplex PCR, a mixture combining 60 forward primers for TCR Vbeta segments and 13 reverse primers for TCR Jbeta segments was used. A multiplex PCR assay on genomic DNA amplified the CDR3 region of rearranged TCR beta genes. The amplified TCR beta libraries were sequenced on the Illumina HiSeq System as 87-base-pair reads. The source study handled its data this way. A later analysis tallied around 87 million unique TCR beta chains across the 700 or so repertoires, and approximately 11 million of those chains were shared by two or more donors. A nearest-neighbor algorithm error-corrected the raw reads and collapsed the reads into unique sequences, merging closely related sequences to remove PCR and sequencing errors. To assign V, D and J gene segments, CDR3 sequences were aligned to IMGT reference sequences. For a sequence to be retained, at least a six-nucleotide match to both a V gene segment and a J gene segment was required. A rearrangement counted as productive if the CDR3 had no stop codons and remained in frame with V and J, and every other rearrangement counted as non-productive. Following IMGT convention, CDR3 was defined as the stretch from the second conserved V-encoded cysteine to the conserved J-encoded phenylalanine. In an earlier analysis of 500 to 650 of the donors, sequences lacking an unambiguous match to a single V gene segment were excluded. An earlier analysis of 500 to 700 of the donors classified V segments as functional when productive rearrangements were above 56.7% and as segregating when the standard deviation between donors was above 5%. A statistical classification framework was developed to diagnose cytomegalovirus status using the catalog of TCR beta chain sequences. V and J gene assignment, in a later analysis, came from comparing TCR nucleotide sequences with IMGT/GENE-DB human TR gene sequences. The TCRdist pipeline was used in a later analysis to assign CDR3 sequences and most-parsimonious VDJ recombination scenarios. In a later analysis, each TCR beta chain was defined by its CDR3 amino acid sequence together with its V-gene family, and reads without a unique V-gene family were excluded. A later analysis removed 600 or so highly shared, low-generation-probability nucleotide sequences to deal with suspected cross-contamination and a sequencing artifact. For each public chain, a later analysis derived a clonal expansion index from normalized ranks of inferred template counts within each repertoire. In a later analysis, generation probabilities were computed using a VDJ recombination model fitted to out-of-frame rearrangements, and the results were checked against IGoR. In a later analysis, TCR-TCR, TCR-HLA and TCR-CMV co-occurrence was scored with hypergeometric tests, and a repertoire-size bias correction was applied to TCR pairs. False discovery rates were estimated in a later analysis by permuting HLA or CMV assignments 20 times. In a later analysis, co-occurring TCRs were grouped using DBSCAN, with TCRdist sequence similarity added in when clustering inside HLA-allele-positive subsets. Repertoires with fewer than 30,000 or more than 120,000 public chains were left out of co-occurrence clustering, as were about 5 repertoires with anomalous nucleotide sharing. TCRdb stores this immuneACCESS table with in-frame sequences only. Part of the clones is absent; in the studies checked, under half of the shortfall reflects unresolved V genes, and no reason is known for the rest. The V and J calls and clone size are taken from that table; D and trimming were inferred from the DNA. The sample table records 130,000 to 150,000 clones; around 76% of these occur just once. The leading ten clones occupy less than 3% of the sample.

The sequenced sample consisted of PBMCs. This TCR was sampled from a male donor in good health and CMV-seronegative.

The DNA sequence reads TGCGCCAGCAGCTTGGCCCTAGGGCGGGACACCGGGGAGCTGTTTTTT. Its translation reads: CASSLALGRDTGELFF. The chain uses TRBV5-1 and TRBJ2-2; TRBD2 is a weak D gene call, 5 bases matching. A distance of 12 bases separates the germline ends of V and J, which lose 0 bases and 3 bases respectively. The CDR3 numbers 16 residues from cysteine through phenylalanine. Left in the record is the CDR3 DNA by itself, 48 bases read in frame from the first base. Taken from the germline V gene, the CDR1 and CDR2 loops are SGHRS and YFSETQ.